Listed here are 20 T cell receptor beta chains from one sample, sequenced in a study of cytomegalovirus exposure and HLA in healthy donors. PCR employed 60 Vbeta and 13 Jbeta primers. The data were produced by immunoSEQ multiplex PCR, yet TCRdb's version contains in-frame clones alone and is incomplete. The repertoire includes about 160,000 clones, 65% to 80% of them detected once, and around 3% sits in the top ten. Sequencing used PBMCs. The source is a woman in her fifties or sixties in good health and CMV-seropositive.

The gene calls are TRBV30 and TRBJ1-3, with unresolved D. Per germline, CDR1 GTSNPN and CDR2 SVGIG (reference sequence). V shed 3 bases and J shed 4 bases, with 16 bases lying between them. The CDR3 is 15 residues long. CDR3 amino acids: CAWSQQRASGNTIYF. CDR3 nucleotides: TGTGCCTGGAGCCAACAGAGGGCCTCAGGAAACACCATATATTTT.

The chain carries TRBV4-1 and TRBJ2-5; TRBD1 matches 8 bases. V dropped 4 bases and J dropped 0; count of bases not matched to a gene: 7. The germline V gene encodes CDR1 MGHRA and CDR2 YSYEKL. This CDR3 is 16 amino acids long. For the CDR3, the DNA is TGCGCCAGCAGCCCATACGACAGGGGAAACCAAGAGACCCAGTACTTC. Protein: CASSPYDRGNQETQYF.

This sequence joins TRBV5-6 and TRBJ1-5; a possible D gene is TRBD1 (6 bases). The CDR3 loop spans 14 amino acids. Per the germline V gene, CDR1 is SGHDT and CDR2 is YYEEEE. V lost 2 bases and J lost 4, with 10 bases in between. This CDR3 is CASSFGQGNQPQHF. Here the CDR3 DNA reads TGTGCCAGCAGCTTTGGGCAGGGGAATCAGCCCCAGCATTTT.

This rearrangement joins TRBV7-6 to TRBJ1-5; D might be TRBD1 (5 bases). The length of the CDR3 is 14 residues. Per the germline V gene, CDR1 is SGHVS and CDR2 is FNYEAQ. The V and J ends lost 2 bases and 4 bases respectively, with 9 bases between them. CDR3 in DNA: TGTGCCAGCAGCTTATACGGGGGGAATCAGCCCCAGCATTTT. It encodes CASSLYGGNQPQHF. The complete variable domain, with remaining parts taken from reference TRBV7-6 and TRBJ1-5, reads GAGVSQSPRYKVTKRGQDVALRCDPISGHVSLYWYRQALGQGPEFLTYFNYEAQQDKSGLPNDRFSAERPEGSISTLTIQRTEQRDSAMYRCASSLYGGNQPQHFGDGTRLSIL.

The rearrangement joins TRBV4-1 to TRBJ1-2; TRBD1 matches 9 bases. CDR3 length equals 15 residues. Germline V gene sequence: CDR1 MGHRA, CDR2 YSYEKL. The V and J ends lost 7 bases and 3 bases, in that order; junction bases with no gene match: 9. CDR3 protein: CASTSGTGSDYGYTF. The CDR3 DNA reads as TGCGCCAGCACCTCCGGGACAGGGTCGGACTATGGCTACACCTTC.

V and J are TRBV2 and TRBJ1-6; tentatively, D is TRBD1 (5 bases). V was shortened by 8 bases and J by 0 bases, with 14 bases between the two germline ends. This CDR3 contains 16 residues. CDR1 is SNHLY and CDR2 is FYNNEI in the germline V gene. The CDR3 protein is CASGGGQSSYNSPLHF. The CDR3 DNA follows: TGTGCCAGCGGGGGGGGTCAGAGCTCCTATAATTCACCCCTCCACTTT.

The chain employs TRBV5-4 and TRBJ1-2; TRBD1 matches at 7 bases. CDR1 is SGHNT and CDR2 is YYREEE in the germline V gene (reference sequence). The ends lost 0 bases at V and 5 bases at J; junction bases unmatched: 1. The CDR3 consists of 13 residues. CDR3 nucleotides: TGTGCCAGCAGCTTGGACAGGGGATATGGCTACACCTTC. Its protein product is CASSLDRGYGYTF.

This chain connects TRBV6-1 to TRBJ1-5; 10 positions match TRBD1. V lost 7 bases, J lost 1 base, and 4 bases stayed unmatched. Germline CDR1 is MNHNS and CDR2 is SASEGT. CDR3 length equals 15 residues. CDR3 sequence (DNA): TGTGCCAGCAAGACAGGGGGCGCGAGCAATCAGCCCCAGCATTTT. It is translated as CASKTGGASNQPQHF.

The rearrangement joins TRBV27 to TRBJ2-1; no definite D call. This CDR3 has 11 residues. Germline V CDR1 and CDR2: MNHEY, SMNVEV (reference sequence). V was cut by 5 bases and J by 5 bases, with 4 bases left in between. CDR3 nucleotides: TGTGCCAGCAGTCTAAACAATGAGCAGTTCTTC. Translation: CASSLNNEQFF.

The J gene is TRBJ2-7, the V gene TRBV9; tentative D call: TRBD2 (6 bases). The CDR3 length is 14 residues. Germline assignment: CDR1 SGDLS and CDR2 YYNGEE. With 4 bases removed from V and 4 bases from J, the gap between germline ends came to 15 bases. The CDR3 here is CASSPPGSGYEQYF. Written as DNA, the CDR3 is TGTGCCAGCAGCCCTCCCGGGAGCGGGTACGAGCAGTACTTC.

The V and J genes are TRBV6-1 and TRBJ1-2; D gene unclear. Germline CDR1 and CDR2: MNHNS and SASEGT. V was shortened by 6 bases and J by 8 bases, with 19 bases between the two germline ends. There are 14 residues in the CDR3. CDR3 bases: TGTGCCAGCAGACACCCTACCACATCCGGGGGCTACACCTTC. This gives the protein CASRHPTTSGGYTF.

V is TRBV2 and J is TRBJ1-2, with D unclear. V was clipped by 2 bases and J by 7 bases, with 5 bases between them. Germline V gene lookup returns CDR1 SNHLY and CDR2 FYNNEI. This CDR3 is 11 amino acids long. CDR3 residues: CASSESLGYTF. The CDR3 DNA is TGTGCCAGCAGTGAAAGCCTTGGCTACACCTTC.

The V call is TRBV12-5, the J call TRBJ2-3, with 10 bases lining up with TRBD2. CDR1 is LGHNT, CDR2 FRNRAP, per germline. The CDR3 has 15 residues. J was trimmed by 8 bases and V by 4 bases; bases with no gene match: 9. The CDR3 loop is CASGWSGGVMGTQYF. The DNA of the CDR3 is TGTGCTAGTGGTTGGAGCGGGGGGGTGATGGGTACGCAGTATTTT.

The chain is built from TRBV5-1 and TRBJ1-4, with 10 bases fitting TRBD1. The CDR3 consists of 15 residues. Trimming took 4 bases from V and 8 from J; bases not matched to a gene: 8. Germline lookup yields CDR1 SGHRS and CDR2 YFSETQ. This CDR3 is CASSTTGTGEEKLFF. CDR3 sequence (DNA): TGCGCCAGCAGCACTACCGGGACAGGGGAAGAAAAACTGTTTTTT.

The rearrangement joins TRBV5-1 to TRBJ1-2; TRBD1 matches at 9 bases. The CDR3 totals 13 residues. From germline, CDR1 is SGHRS and CDR2 YFSETQ. Unmatched junction bases numbered 5, after V lost 7 bases and J lost 4 bases. CDR3 DNA sequence: TGCGCCAGCTCGGGGACAGGGTCCTATGGCTACACCTTC. Its protein product is CASSGTGSYGYTF. The full variable domain, rest sourced from reference TRBV5-1 and TRBJ1-2, is KAGVTQTPRYLIKTRGQQVTLSCSPISGHRSVSWYQQTPGQGLQFLFEYFSETQRNKGNFPGRFSGRQFSNSRSEMNVSTLELGDSALYLCASSGTGSYGYTFGSGTRLTVV.

This clone occurred a few times. The chain recombines TRBV7-7 with TRBJ2-7; D may be TRBD2 (6 bases). The CDR3 spans 13 residues. CDR1 SSHAT and CDR2 FNYEAQ come from the germline V gene (reference sequence). V gave up 4 bases and J gave up 6 bases, with 13 bases separating them. The CDR3 region is CASSSGVGSEQYF. The DNA of the CDR3 is TGTGCCAGCAGCTCGGGGGTCGGGAGCGAGCAGTACTTC. Drawing the rest from reference TRBV7-7 and TRBJ2-7, the complete variable domain is GAGVSQSPRYKVTKRGQDVTLRCDPISSHATLYWYQQALGQGPEFLTYFNYEAQPDKSGLPSDRFSAERPEGSISTLTIQRTEQRDSAMYRCASSSGVGSEQYFGPGTRLTVT.

This clone has just a few counts. The chain joins TRBV19 to TRBJ1-1; tentative D call: TRBD1 (5 bases). Trimming took 2 bases from V and 7 from J, leaving 11 bases between them. From germline, CDR1 is LNHDA and CDR2 SQIVND (reference sequence). CDR3 size: 13 residues. CDR3 DNA: TGTGCCAGTAGTATATGGGGGGAGGATGAAGCTTTCTTT. This translates into CASSIWGEDEAFF.

This rearrangement joins TRBV10-2 to TRBJ2-1; the D gene is possibly TRBD2 (5 bases). The CDR3 runs to 11 residues. Germline-derived CDR1 and CDR2 are WSHSY and SAAADI. V was shortened by 5 bases and J by 10 bases, with 9 bases between the two germline ends. The DNA for the CDR3 is TGCGCCAGCAGTTCTCCGGGGGAGCAGTTCTTC. Translating it yields CASSSPGEQFF.

This clone was recorded only once. The chain joins TRBV27 to TRBJ1-1; the match to TRBD1 covers 7 bases. The CDR3 length is 14 residues. Germline V gene lookup returns CDR1 MNHEY and CDR2 SMNVEV (reference sequence). Losses at the gene ends were 4 bases for V and 8 bases for J; bases not matched to a gene: 10. The DNA of the CDR3 is TGTGCCAGCAGTTCTGTCGACAGGGCAACCGAAGCTTTCTTT. The encoded protein is CASSSVDRATEAFF.

This clone has just one count. This chain connects TRBV7-9 to TRBJ2-3, with 9 nucleotides matching TRBD1. There are 14 residues in the CDR3. Germline V gene data show CDR1 as SEHNR and CDR2 as FQNEAQ (reference sequence). The ends lost 5 bases at V and 4 bases at J; junction bases unmatched: 4. The CDR3 protein is CASSPRTGADTQYF. The CDR3 DNA reads as TGTGCCAGCAGCCCCCGGACAGGGGCAGATACGCAGTATTTT.